One sample yielded the 21 T cell receptor beta chains listed below, sequenced in a study of CD8 T cells in ankylosing spondylitis. MiXCR, run by TCRdb on the 5' RACE reads, gives a single entry per CDR3 protein. The table has 160,000 or so distinct CDR3 sequences, 9.8% seen once. The sample was blood, either unsorted or a sorted T cell fraction (not recorded which). These receptors were collected from a female donor with ankylosing spondylitis or in good health (not recorded which).

This clonotype was counted between two and nine times. This sequence joins TRBV9 and TRBJ1-6; 8 bases agree with TRBD1. Germline CDR1 is SGDLS and CDR2 is YYNGEE. The CDR3 spans 14 residues. V dropped 3 bases and J dropped 7; count of bases not matched to a gene: 3. Here the CDR3 DNA reads TGTGCCAGCAGCGCCGACAGGGGCAATTCACCCCTCCACTTT. This encodes CASSADRGNSPLHF.

The rearrangement joins TRBV7-9 to TRBJ2-3; no clear D. CDR1 SEHNR and CDR2 FQNEAQ come from the germline V gene (reference sequence). The CDR3 consists of 14 residues. V lost 5 bases and J 4 bases, leaving 13 bases between the germline ends. CDR3 in amino acids: CASSPPLEADTQYF. CDR3 nucleotides: TGTGCCAGCAGCCCGCCCCTGGAAGCAGATACGCAGTATTTT.

DNA for the CDR3: TGCGCCAGCAGCTTTTGGGAAAGATCGAACACCGGGGAGCTGTTTTTT. Protein: CASSFWERSNTGELFF. The chain recombines TRBV5-1 with TRBJ2-2; the D is unclear. V was trimmed by 2 bases and J by 0 bases, leaving 11 bases between them. In germline, CDR1 is SGHRS, CDR2 YFSETQ. This CDR3 is built from 16 residues.

The chain's CDR3 is CASSVTQGKAEKLFF. The DNA of the CDR3 is TGTGCCAGCAGTGTAACACAGGGGAAGGCTGAAAAACTGTTTTTT. The chain joins TRBV27 to TRBJ1-4; 7 nucleotides agree with TRBD1. CDR3 length: 15 amino acids. The junction had 10 bases not matched to a gene; V was cut back by 5 bases and J by 7 bases. The germline CDR1 and CDR2 sequences are MNHEY and SMNVEV (reference sequence). Full variable domain (outside the CDR3, taken from reference TRBV27 and TRBJ1-4): EAQVTQNPRYLITVTGKKLTVTCSQNMNHEYMSWYRQDPGLGLRQIYYSMNVEVTDKGDVPEGYKVSRKEKRNFPLILESPSPNQTSLYFCASSVTQGKAEKLFFGSGTQLSVL.

This clonotype was picked up a small number of times. The chain couples TRBV7-9 to TRBJ1-4; 7 positions agree with TRBD1. V lost 6 bases and J lost 10; bases outside the gene matches: 11. Germline V gene data show CDR1 as SEHNR and CDR2 as FQNEAQ (reference sequence). The CDR3 covers 14 residues. CDR3 region: CASREETGLGKLFF. CDR3 DNA sequence: TGTGCCAGCAGAGAAGAGACAGGGTTAGGAAAACTGTTTTTT.

The V call is TRBV24-1, the J call TRBJ2-1; D perhaps matches TRBD2 (5 bases). The germline V gene encodes CDR1 KGHDR and CDR2 SFDVKD. Trimming cost V 3 bases and J 9 bases, with 11 bases left between them. The CDR3 is 13 amino acids. The CDR3 DNA reads as TGTGCCACCAGTGATCCGGGGTGGGGTGAGCAGTTCTTC. Translating gives CATSDPGWGEQFF.

This clonotype was observed a handful of times. This chain connects TRBV12-3 or TRBV12-4 to TRBJ2-1; a weak D match, TRBD2 (5 bases). Trimming stripped 10 bases from V and 13 bases from J, with 14 bases between. This CDR3 comprises 10 residues. Here the CDR3 DNA reads TGTGCCACCACTAGGATGGCTCAGTTCTTC. Translated, it gives CATTRMAQFF.

The gene calls are TRBV14 and TRBJ1-1; D gene uncertain. Germline CDR1 SGHDN, CDR2 FVKESK. V was trimmed by 4 bases and J by 4 bases, leaving 16 bases between them. The CDR3 contains 15 residues. The CDR3, as DNA: TGTGCCAGCAGCCTCATCCCGGGAACGGGCACTGAAGCTTTCTTT. It yields the protein CASSLIPGTGTEAFF.

The chain joins TRBV9 to TRBJ2-2, with 7 bases matching TRBD2. There are 15 residues in the CDR3. V dropped 3 bases and J dropped 4; count of bases not matched to a gene: 6. Per the germline V gene, CDR1 is SGDLS and CDR2 is YYNGEE. CDR3 sequence: CASSETSRGTGELFF. CDR3 DNA: TGTGCCAGCAGCGAGACTAGCCGGGGCACCGGGGAGCTGTTTTTT. Using reference TRBV9 and TRBJ2-2 for the parts outside the CDR3, the full variable domain is DSGVTQTPKHLITATGQRVTLRCSPRSGDLSVYWYQQSLDQGLQFLIQYYNGEERAKGNILERFSAQQFPDLHSELNLSSLELGDSALYFCASSETSRGTGELFFGEGSRLTVL.

The chain uses TRBV5-6 and TRBJ2-3; D may match TRBD1 or TRBD2 (6 bases each). Per the germline V gene, CDR1 is SGHDT and CDR2 is YYEEEE. The length of the CDR3 is 14 residues. Deletions cut 3 bases from V and 5 bases from J, with 13 bases between. The CDR3: CASSSQGRRDTQYF. As DNA, the CDR3 is TGTGCCAGCAGCTCCCAGGGGAGGAGAGATACGCAGTATTTT.

This clonotype was picked up many times. V usage is TRBV14 and J usage is TRBJ1-1; D remains ambiguous. Germline V gene data show CDR1 as SGHDN and CDR2 as FVKESK. This CDR3 contains 13 residues. With 2 bases removed from V and 1 base from J, the gap between germline ends came to 5 bases. CDR3 region: CASSQHPNTEAFF. The DNA of the CDR3 is TGTGCCAGCAGCCAACACCCGAACACTGAAGCTTTCTTT.

This clonotype was observed many times. J is TRBJ2-1 and V is TRBV4-2, with 7 positions matching TRBD2. Germline V gene sequence: CDR1 LGHNA, CDR2 YNFKEQ. The CDR3 spans 16 residues. V was clipped by 0 bases and J by 14 bases; unmatched bases: 16. The CDR3 reads CASSQEVAGGGSTEFF. Written as DNA, the CDR3 is TGTGCCAGCAGCCAAGAGGTAGCGGGTGGAGGTAGTACCGAGTTCTTC.

This clonotype was counted ten times or more. This rearrangement joins TRBV11-1 to TRBJ2-7, with TRBD1 matching over 9 bases. Germline V gives CDR1 SGHAT, CDR2 FQDESV (reference sequence). Losses at the gene ends were 5 bases for V and 4 bases for J; bases not matched to a gene: 18. This CDR3 has 18 residues. CDR3 sequence (DNA): TGTGCCAGCAGCCCCGGGACAGGGCTATCGGTCTACTTATACGAGCAGTACTTC. Amino acids: CASSPGTGLSVYLYEQYF.

This clonotype was seen at least ten times. The chain links TRBV24-1 to TRBJ2-1, with D unresolved. Looked up from germline, CDR1 is KGHDR and CDR2 is SFDVKD. V was cut by 6 bases and J by 0 bases, with 8 bases left in between. CDR3 length: 14 amino acids. CDR3: CATSLPHSYNEQFF. The CDR3 DNA follows: TGTGCCACCAGTTTACCCCACTCCTACAATGAGCAGTTCTTC.

This clonotype was observed a few times. The rearrangement uses TRBV6-1 and TRBJ2-2, with D perhaps assigned TRBD1 or TRBD2 (6 bases each). CDR1 is MNHNS and CDR2 is SASEGT in the germline V gene. CDR3 length: 16 residues. The V gene lost 5 bases and the J gene lost 2 bases, with 15 bases spanning the gap. The CDR3 region is CASSPTGALNTGELFF. Here the CDR3 DNA reads TGTGCCAGCAGTCCCACGGGGGCCCTCAACACCGGGGAGCTGTTTTTT.

This clonotype showed up many times. The gene calls are TRBV12-3 or TRBV12-4 and TRBJ2-7; possibly TRBD2 for D (5 bases). CDR3 length: 13 amino acids. V was clipped by 6 bases and J by 7 bases, with 16 bases between them. This chain's CDR3 is CASRPPGVGEQYF. CDR3 sequence (DNA): TGTGCCAGCAGGCCTCCCGGGGTGGGTGAGCAGTACTTC.

V and J are TRBV10-2 and TRBJ2-2; D is unresolved. Trimming left V 10 bases short and J 7 bases short, with 13 bases between. CDR1 and CDR2 (germline): WSHSY, SAAADI. The length of the CDR3 is 12 residues. The CDR3 region has the DNA TGCGCCATATCCCCCTCAGGCGGGGAGCTGTTTTTT. Amino acid sequence: CAISPSGGELFF.

This rearrangement joins TRBV27 to TRBJ2-5; D may be TRBD1 (5 bases). Trimming took 4 bases from V and 6 from J, leaving 9 bases between them. The CDR3 is 12 amino acids. Germline V gives CDR1 MNHEY, CDR2 SMNVEV (reference sequence). The CDR3 nucleotides read TGTGCCAGCAGTTATCCAGGGCAGACCCAGTACTTC. It translates to CASSYPGQTQYF.

With regard to this clonotype: The junction differs from germline at one of its ends, possibly a read error. The chain links TRBV7-9 to TRBJ1-2; D unresolved. This CDR3 comprises 15 residues. The germline gives CDR1 SEHNR, CDR2 FQNEAQ (reference sequence). CDR3 DNA sequence: TGTGCCAGCAGCTCCAGCGCGCTGAAGGGTCACGGCTACAGCTTC. Translated: CASSSSALKGHGYSF.

This clonotype has just a few counts. This chain connects TRBV5-1 to TRBJ1-2, with D possibly TRBD1 on 5 matching bases. Germline V gene data show CDR1 as SGHRS and CDR2 as YFSETQ. V shed 1 base and J shed 4 bases, with 11 bases lying between them. The CDR3 is 14 residues long. The CDR3 bases are TGCGCCAGCAGCTTGATTGAGGGGAGCTATGGCTACACCTTC. It encodes CASSLIEGSYGYTF. Full variable domain (missing parts from reference TRBV5-1 and TRBJ1-2): KAGVTQTPRYLIKTRGQQVTLSCSPISGHRSVSWYQQTPGQGLQFLFEYFSETQRNKGNFPGRFSGRQFSNSRSEMNVSTLELGDSALYLCASSLIEGSYGYTFGSGTRLTVV.

The V and J genes are TRBV2 and TRBJ1-5; D remains ambiguous. The V gene lost 2 bases and the J gene lost 5 bases, with 16 bases spanning the gap. Germline CDR1 is SNHLY and CDR2 is FYNNEI. The CDR3 extends over 16 amino acids. This CDR3 reads CASSELTAGLDQPQHF. DNA of the CDR3: TGTGCCAGCAGTGAACTAACCGCCGGTTTGGATCAGCCCCAGCATTTT.